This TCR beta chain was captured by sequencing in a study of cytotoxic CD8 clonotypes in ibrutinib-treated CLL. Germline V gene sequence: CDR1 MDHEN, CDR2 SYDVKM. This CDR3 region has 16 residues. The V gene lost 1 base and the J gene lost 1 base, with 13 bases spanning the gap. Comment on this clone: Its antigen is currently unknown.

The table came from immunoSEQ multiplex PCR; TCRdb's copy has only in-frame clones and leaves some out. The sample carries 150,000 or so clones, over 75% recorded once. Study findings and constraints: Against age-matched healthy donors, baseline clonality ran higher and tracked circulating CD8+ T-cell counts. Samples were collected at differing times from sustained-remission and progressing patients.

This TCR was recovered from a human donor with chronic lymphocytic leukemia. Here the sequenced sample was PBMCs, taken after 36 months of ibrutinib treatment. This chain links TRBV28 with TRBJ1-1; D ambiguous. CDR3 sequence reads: CASSLSARARNTEAFF. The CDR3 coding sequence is TGTGCCAGCAGTTTATCGGCGAGGGCGCGGAACACTGAAGCTTTCTTT.